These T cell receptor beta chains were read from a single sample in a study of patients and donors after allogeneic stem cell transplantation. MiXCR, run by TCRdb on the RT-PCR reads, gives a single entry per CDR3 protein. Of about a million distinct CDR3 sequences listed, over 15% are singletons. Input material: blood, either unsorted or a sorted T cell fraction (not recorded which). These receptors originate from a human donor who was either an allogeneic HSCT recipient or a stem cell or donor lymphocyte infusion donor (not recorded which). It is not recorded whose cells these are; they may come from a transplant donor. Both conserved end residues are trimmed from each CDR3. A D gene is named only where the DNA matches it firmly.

SYHRARDEQF	TRBV29-1	TRBJ2-1	10	NA
AWSVAARGF	TRBV30	TRBJ2-1	9	NA
ASSLWDRPFEQY	TRBV27	TRBJ2-7	12	TRBD1
SVTTDQETQY	TRBV29-1	TRBJ2-5	10	NA
ASSSGRSEPQH	TRBV7-8	TRBJ1-5	11	NA
SASGGDNEKLF	TRBV20-1	TRBJ1-4	11	NA
ASSQDRGAEAF	TRBV3-1	TRBJ1-1	11	NA
SARDHEVGKNEQF	TRBV20-1	TRBJ2-1	13	NA
ASSYGQGATEAF	TRBV6-5	TRBJ1-1	12	TRBD1
ANSESSGYSTDTQY	TRBV6-1	TRBJ2-3	14	NA
AISESRGTGSYNEQF	TRBV10-3	TRBJ2-1	15	NA
ASTRIGETDTQY	TRBV5-6	TRBJ2-3	12	NA
ATSRLDRDTAYEQY	TRBV15	TRBJ2-7	14	NA
ASNSFADTGELF	TRBV19	TRBJ2-2	12	NA
ASSPRAGQGLNQPQH	TRBV12-3/TRBV12-4	TRBJ1-5	15	TRBD1
ASSGGQGWSPLH	TRBV2	TRBJ1-6	12	TRBD1
ASSLDRGASTDTQY	TRBV7-3	TRBJ2-3	14	NA
ASSWQGASLTDTQY	TRBV5-6	TRBJ2-3	14	TRBD1
ASSADSPYEQY	TRBV2	TRBJ2-7	11	NA
ASTQAGPFSGNTIY	TRBV6-2/TRBV6-3	TRBJ1-3	14	NA
ASTGTGVSTDTQY	TRBV3-1	TRBJ2-3	13	NA
ASSSGQGKNEKLF	TRBV6-1	TRBJ1-4	13	TRBD1
ASSYMAYNEQF	TRBV6-2/TRBV6-3	TRBJ2-1	11	NA
ATSGQGGTEAF	TRBV5-1	TRBJ1-1	11	TRBD1